The text below deals with one T cell receptor (beta chain). What it binds is not known. A much larger clone lies a single base off, so this may be a read error. TCRdb redid the calling of the 5' RACE reads with MiXCR, one entry per CDR3 protein. The sample contains 13,000 or so distinct CDR3 sequences, 20% to 30% of which appear only once. Trimming shortened V by 7 bases and J by 2 bases, and 9 bases separated the two germline ends. Germline V gives CDR1 MNHEY, CDR2 SVGEGT. The CDR3 has 13 residues. Findings of the study overall: The larger cohort examined one V-J beta rearrangement, not whole repertoires.

The chain couples TRBV6-2 or TRBV6-3 to TRBJ2-1; the D gene is possibly TRBD2 (5 bases). The sequenced sample consisted of naive CD4+ T cells sorted from blood. Described subset: naive CD4+ T cells, CD4+CD45RA+CD25-. The clonotype comes from a female donor with breast cancer. CDR3 loop: CASNREPYNEQFF. The CDR3 bases are TGTGCCAGCAACCGGGAACCCTACAATGAGCAGTTCTTC.